This T cell receptor (beta chain) was sequenced during a study of shared T cell receptors in the human thymus. The repertoire was sequenced with immunoSEQ multiplex PCR; TCRdb's copy has only in-frame clones and lacks some. The sample consists of about 610,000 clones, approximately 88% of them appearing once. The germline gives CDR1 LGHNT, CDR2 FRNRAP. The CDR3 runs 11 residues. The V end was cut by 4 bases, the J end by 6 bases, with 4 bases between. This sample also belongs to another study, concerning human thymus T cells. That work contributes: The sample donors, healthy Finnish infants, were having corrective surgery for congenital heart defects. Resections obtained during corrective heart surgery supplied the thymus tissue. Blood and thymic repertoires both appeared biased in V and J gene usage. Among unrelated individuals, related research reported thymic repertoires that overlapped highly.

The material sequenced was thymocytes. V gene TRBV12-5 combines with J gene TRBJ2-1; no clear D. The receptor was derived from a boy less than two years old with a congenital heart defect. The CDR3 protein is CASGSLNEQFF. The CDR3 bases are TGTGCTAGTGGTTCCCTCAATGAGCAGTTCTTC.